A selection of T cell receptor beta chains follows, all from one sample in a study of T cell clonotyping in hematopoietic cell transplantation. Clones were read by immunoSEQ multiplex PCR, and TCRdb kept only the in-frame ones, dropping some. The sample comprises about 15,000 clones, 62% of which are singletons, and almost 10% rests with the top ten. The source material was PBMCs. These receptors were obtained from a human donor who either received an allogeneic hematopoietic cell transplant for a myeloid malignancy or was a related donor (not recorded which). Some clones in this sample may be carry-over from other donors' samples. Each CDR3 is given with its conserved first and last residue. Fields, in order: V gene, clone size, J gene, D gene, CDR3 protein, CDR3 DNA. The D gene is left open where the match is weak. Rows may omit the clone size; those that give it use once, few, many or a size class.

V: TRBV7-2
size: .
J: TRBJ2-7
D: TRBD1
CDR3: CASSTQTGADEQYF
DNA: TGTGCCAGCAGCACCCAGACAGGGGCCGACGAGCAGTACTTC

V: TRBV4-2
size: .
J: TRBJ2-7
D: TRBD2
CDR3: CASSQIPREASYEQYF
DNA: TGTGCCAGCAGCCAAATTCCGCGGGAGGCCTCCTACGAGCAGTACTTC

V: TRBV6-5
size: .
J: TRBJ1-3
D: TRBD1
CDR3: CASSSPGQGRNTIYF
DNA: TGTGCCAGCAGTTCCCCGGGACAGGGGAGAAACACCATATATTTT

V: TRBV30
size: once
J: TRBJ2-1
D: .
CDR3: CAWSTGRGKGEQFF
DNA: TGTGCCTGGAGTACGGGCAGGGGAAAAGGGGAGCAGTTCTTC

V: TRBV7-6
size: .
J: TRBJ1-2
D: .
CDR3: CASSLGSTYNYGYTF
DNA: TGTGCCAGCAGCTTAGGCAGCACCTATAACTATGGCTACACCTTC

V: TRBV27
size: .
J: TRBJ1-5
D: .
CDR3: CASSLSSRGFQPQHF
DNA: TGTGCCAGCAGTTTATCATCCAGGGGTTTTCAGCCCCAGCATTTT

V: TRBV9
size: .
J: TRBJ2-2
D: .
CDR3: CASSVGAGRTGELFF
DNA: TGTGCCAGCAGCGTAGGGGCAGGGAGGACCGGGGAGCTGTTTTTT

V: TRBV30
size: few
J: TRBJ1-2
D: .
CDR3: CAWSLGINYGYTF
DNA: TGTGCCTGGAGTCTCGGGATTAACTATGGCTACACCTTC

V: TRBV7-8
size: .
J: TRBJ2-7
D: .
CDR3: CASSLAGANYEQYF
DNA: TGTGCCAGCAGCTTGGCCGGGGCCAACTACGAGCAGTACTTC

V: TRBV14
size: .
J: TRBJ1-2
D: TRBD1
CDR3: CASSQGQNYGYTF
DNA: TGTGCCAGCAGCCAGGGACAGAACTATGGCTACACCTTC

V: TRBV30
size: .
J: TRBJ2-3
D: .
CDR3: CAWSDDFTDTQYF
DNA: TGTGCCTGGAGCGACGACTTCACAGATACGCAGTATTTT

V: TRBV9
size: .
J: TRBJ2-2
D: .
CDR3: CASSYTGPNTGELFF
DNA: TGTGCCAGCAGCTACACAGGTCCTAACACCGGGGAGCTGTTTTTT

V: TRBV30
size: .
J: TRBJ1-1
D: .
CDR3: CAWNTKWDTEAFF
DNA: TGTGCCTGGAACACCAAATGGGACACTGAAGCTTTCTTT

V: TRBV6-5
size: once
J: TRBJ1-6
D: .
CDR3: CASRPDGANSPLHF
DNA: TGTGCCAGCAGACCGGACGGAGCGAATTCACCCCTCCACTTT

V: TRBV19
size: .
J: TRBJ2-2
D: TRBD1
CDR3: CASTPDGQGDTGELFF
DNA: TGTGCCAGTACTCCTGATGGACAGGGGGACACCGGGGAGCTGTTTTTT

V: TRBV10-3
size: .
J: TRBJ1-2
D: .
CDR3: CAISVGTFYGYTF
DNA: TGTGCCATCAGTGTCGGGACATTCTATGGCTACACCTTC

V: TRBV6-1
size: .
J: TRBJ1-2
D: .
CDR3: CASSTEPSYGYTF
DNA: TGTGCCAGCAGTACCGAACCAAGCTATGGCTACACCTTC

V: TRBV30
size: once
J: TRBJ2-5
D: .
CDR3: CAWKGNQETQYF
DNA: TGTGCCTGGAAGGGGAACCAAGAGACCCAGTACTTC

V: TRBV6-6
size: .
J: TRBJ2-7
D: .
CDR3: CASSYSQNGYEQYF
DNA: TGTGCCAGCAGTTACTCGCAGAACGGCTACGAGCAGTACTTC

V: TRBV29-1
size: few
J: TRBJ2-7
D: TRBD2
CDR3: CSVEDPEDELAPYEQYF
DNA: TGCAGCGTTGAAGATCCAGAGGATGAACTAGCGCCCTACGAGCAGTACTTC

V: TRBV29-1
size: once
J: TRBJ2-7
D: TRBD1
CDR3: CSGQGNSYEQYF
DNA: TGCAGCGGACAGGGTAATTCCTACGAGCAGTACTTC

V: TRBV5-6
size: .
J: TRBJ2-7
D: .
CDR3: CASSLEGRLGQYF
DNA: TGTGCCAGCAGCTTGGAGGGGAGGTTGGGGCAGTACTTC

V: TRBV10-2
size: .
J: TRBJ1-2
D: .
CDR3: CASGKGRDYGYTF
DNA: TGCGCCAGCGGAAAGGGCCGGGACTATGGCTACACCTTC

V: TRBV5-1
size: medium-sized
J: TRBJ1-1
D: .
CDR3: CASSLREEESTEAFF
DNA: TGCGCCAGCAGCTTAAGGGAGGAGGAGAGCACTGAAGCTTTCTTT

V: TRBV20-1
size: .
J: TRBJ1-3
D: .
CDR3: CSAKVGNTIYF
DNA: TGCAGTGCTAAGGTTGGAAACACCATATATTTT

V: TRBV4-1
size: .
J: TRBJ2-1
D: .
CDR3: CASSQVDLNNEQFF
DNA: TGCGCCAGCAGCCAAGTCGACTTAAACAATGAGCAGTTCTTC

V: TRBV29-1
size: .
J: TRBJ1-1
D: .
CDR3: CSVEINREAFF
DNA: TGCAGCGTGGAGATAAACAGGGAAGCTTTCTTT

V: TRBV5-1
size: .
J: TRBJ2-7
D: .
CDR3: CASSSPTPGQPGEQYF
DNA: TGCGCCAGCAGCTCCCCTACTCCCGGACAGCCTGGGGAGCAGTACTTC

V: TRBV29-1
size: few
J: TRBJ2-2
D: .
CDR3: CSVRSGLTNTGELFF
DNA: TGCAGCGTTCGATCCGGACTAACGAACACCGGGGAGCTGTTTTTT

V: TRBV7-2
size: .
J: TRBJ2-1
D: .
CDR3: CASSLGGQYNEQFF
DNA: TGTGCCAGCAGCTTGGGGGGGCAGTACAATGAGCAGTTCTTC

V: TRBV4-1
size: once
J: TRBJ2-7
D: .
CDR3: CASSHPLEREQYF
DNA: TGCGCCAGCAGCCACCCCCTTGAACGCGAGCAGTACTTC

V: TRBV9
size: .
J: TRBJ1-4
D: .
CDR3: CASSVGVANEKLFF
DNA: TGTGCCAGCAGCGTAGGGGTAGCTAATGAAAAACTGTTTTTT

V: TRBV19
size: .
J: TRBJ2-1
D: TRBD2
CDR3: CASSPGLAGGGAHNKQFF
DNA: TGTGCCAGTAGTCCCGGCCTAGCGGGAGGTGGGGCGCACAATAAGCAGTTCTTC

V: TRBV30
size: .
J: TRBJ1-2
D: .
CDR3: CAWARDLHYGYTF
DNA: TGTGCCTGGGCCCGGGATCTTCACTATGGCTACACCTTC

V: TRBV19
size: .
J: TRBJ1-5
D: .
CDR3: CASSARGQVNQPQHF
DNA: TGTGCCAGTAGTGCTAGAGGACAAGTTAATCAGCCCCAGCATTTT

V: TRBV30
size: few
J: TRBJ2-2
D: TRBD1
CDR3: CAWAGGHTGELFF
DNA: TGTGCCTGGGCAGGGGGCCACACCGGGGAGCTGTTTTTT

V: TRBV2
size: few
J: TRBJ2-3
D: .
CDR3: CASLGKSTDTQYF
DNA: TGTGCCAGCCTTGGCAAATCCACAGATACGCAGTATTTT

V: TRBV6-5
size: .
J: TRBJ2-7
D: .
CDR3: CASSSTIVSSYEQYF
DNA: TGTGCCAGCAGTTCCACCATCGTCAGCTCCTACGAGCAGTACTTC

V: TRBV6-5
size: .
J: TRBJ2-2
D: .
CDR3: CASSYYGSVTGELFF
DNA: TGTGCCAGCAGTTACTACGGGAGTGTCACCGGGGAGCTGTTTTTT

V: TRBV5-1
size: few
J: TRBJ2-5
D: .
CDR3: CASSSTSGETQYF
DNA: TGCGCCAGCAGCTCGACATCGGGCGAGACCCAGTACTTC

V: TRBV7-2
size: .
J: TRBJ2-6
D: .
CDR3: CASSFSYSGANVLTF
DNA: TGTGCCAGCAGCTTTAGTTACTCTGGGGCCAACGTCCTGACTTTC

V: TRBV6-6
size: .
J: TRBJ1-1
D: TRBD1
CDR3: CASTPTGLNTEAFF
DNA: TGTGCCAGCACCCCGACAGGGTTGAACACTGAAGCTTTCTTT

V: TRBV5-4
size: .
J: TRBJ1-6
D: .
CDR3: CASSPGLNLNNSPLHF
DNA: TGTGCCAGCAGCCCCGGGCTGAACCTGAATAATTCACCCCTCCACTTT

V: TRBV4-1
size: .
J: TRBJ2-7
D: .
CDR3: CASSQEADQYEQYF
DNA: TGCGCCAGCAGCCAAGAAGCCGACCAATACGAGCAGTACTTC

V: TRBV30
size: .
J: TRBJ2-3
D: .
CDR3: CAWSVGTASTDTQYF
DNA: TGTGCCTGGAGCGTAGGGACGGCTAGCACAGATACGCAGTATTTT

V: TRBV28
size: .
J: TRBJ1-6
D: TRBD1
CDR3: CASRSEGQANSPLHF
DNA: TGTGCCAGCAGGTCCGAGGGACAGGCCAATTCACCCCTCCACTTT

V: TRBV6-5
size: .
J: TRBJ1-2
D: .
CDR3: CASSKGRGNYGYTF
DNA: TGTGCCAGCAGTAAGGGGCGGGGTAACTATGGCTACACCTTC

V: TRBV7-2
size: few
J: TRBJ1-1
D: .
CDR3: CASSLGLTEAFF
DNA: TGTGCCAGCAGCTTAGGTTTAACTGAAGCTTTCTTT

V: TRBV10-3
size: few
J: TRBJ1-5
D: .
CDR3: CAIAAPGAQPQHF
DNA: TGTGCCATCGCGGCCCCAGGGGCTCAGCCCCAGCATTTT

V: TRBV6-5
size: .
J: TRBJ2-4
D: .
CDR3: CASSYGAGGWNIQYF
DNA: TGTGCCAGCAGTTACGGGGCCGGAGGTTGGAACATTCAGTACTTC

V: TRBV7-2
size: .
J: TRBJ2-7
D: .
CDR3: CASSLGSHSYEQYF
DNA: TGTGCCAGCAGCTTAGGCAGCCACTCCTACGAGCAGTACTTC

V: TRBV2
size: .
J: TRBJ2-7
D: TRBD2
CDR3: CASSESSGLYEQYF
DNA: TGTGCCAGCAGTGAATCTAGCGGACTCTACGAGCAGTACTTC